These 16 T cell receptor beta chains came from one sample sequenced in a study of blood T cell repertoires in COVID-19. This table comes from immunoSEQ multiplex PCR, and its TCRdb copy is limited to in-frame clones, with some not included. The repertoire has about 230,000 clones, 86% of them found once; the top ten carry under 14%. Sequenced input: peripheral blood. These receptors were taken from a man aged 45-65 years with COVID-19, enrolled during active disease.

This chain connects TRBV20-1 to TRBJ2-1; D is perhaps TRBD1 (5 bases). V lost 5 bases and J 12 bases, leaving 11 bases between the germline ends. Germline V gene lookup returns CDR1 DFQATT and CDR2 SNEGSKA (reference sequence). This CDR3 has 10 amino acids. The DNA for the CDR3 is TGCAGTGCTGCCAGGGTCTGGCAGTTCTTC. It codes for CSAARVWQFF.

The V call is TRBV5-1, the J call TRBJ2-7; 7 nucleotides align to TRBD1. The CDR3 is 13 amino acids. Germline V gene data show CDR1 as SGHRS and CDR2 as YFSETQ. The trim removed 8 bases at V and 2 bases at J, leaving 7 bases unmatched. CDR3 loop: CASSRDSTYEQYF. In nucleotides, the CDR3 is TGCGCCAGTTCCCGGGACAGCACCTACGAGCAGTACTTC.

The V call is TRBV2, the J call TRBJ2-3; the match to TRBD2 covers 8 bases. V lost 6 bases and J lost 4; bases outside the gene matches: 9. This CDR3 has 15 residues. CDR1 is SNHLY, CDR2 FYNNEI, per germline. This chain's CDR3 is CASRPGLAEADTQYF. The CDR3 DNA reads as TGTGCCAGCAGACCTGGACTAGCTGAGGCAGATACGCAGTATTTT.

The V and J genes are TRBV19 and TRBJ1-5; D is perhaps TRBD1 (5 bases). Germline assignment: CDR1 LNHDA and CDR2 SQIVND (reference sequence). V lost 3 bases to trimming and J lost 5 bases, with 11 bases between them. The CDR3 is 14 residues long. The CDR3 is CASSIGGSHQPQHF. CDR3 nucleotide sequence: TGTGCCAGTAGTATTGGGGGGTCGCATCAGCCCCAGCATTTT. Full variable domain (missing parts from reference TRBV19 and TRBJ1-5): DGGITQSPKYLFRKEGQNVTLSCEQNLNHDAMYWYRQDPGQGLRLIYYSQIVNDFQKGDIAEGYSVSREKKESFPLTVTSAQKNPTAFYLCASSIGGSHQPQHFGDGTRLSIL.

The gene calls are TRBV5-1 and TRBJ2-7, with TRBD2 matching over 10 bases. CDR1 SGHRS and CDR2 YFSETQ come from the germline V gene. V lost 1 base, J lost 2 bases, and 3 bases stayed unmatched. The CDR3 loop spans 15 amino acids. In DNA, the CDR3 is TGCGCCAGCAGCTTGACTAGCGGGGACCCCTACGAGCAGTACTTC. This translates into CASSLTSGDPYEQYF.

V and J are TRBV27 and TRBJ2-1; D gene ambiguous. The CDR3 is made up of 13 amino acids. Looked up from germline, CDR1 is MNHEY and CDR2 is SMNVEV (reference sequence). The germline V and J ends were trimmed by 3 bases and 5 bases, with 8 bases remaining between them. For the CDR3, the DNA is TGTGCCAGCAGTTTTGCAGGTCACAATGAGCAGTTCTTC. This codes for CASSFAGHNEQFF.

The chain carries TRBV29-1 and TRBJ1-1; possible D gene TRBD1, 5 bases. V lost 6 bases and J lost 0, with 11 bases in between. Germline values: CDR1 SQVTM, CDR2 ANQGSEA. This CDR3 is 13 amino acids long. CDR3 region: CSVDLGVNTEAFF. For the CDR3, the DNA is TGCAGCGTAGACCTAGGGGTGAACACTGAAGCTTTCTTT.

The chain is built from TRBV11-2 and TRBJ1-2, with no clear D. The CDR3 extends over 14 amino acids. Germline V gene sequence: CDR1 SGHAT, CDR2 FQNNGV. Trimming took off 3 bases at V and 4 bases at J, with 12 bases between the two ends. CDR3: CASSFLEESYGYTF. In DNA form, the CDR3 reads TGTGCCAGCAGCTTTTTGGAGGAGTCCTATGGCTACACCTTC.

The rearrangement uses TRBV28 and TRBJ2-7, with D tentatively TRBD1 (5 bases). The CDR3 spans 14 residues. V was shortened by 4 bases and J by 5 bases, with 15 bases between the two germline ends. The germline CDR1 and CDR2 sequences are MDHEN and SYDVKM. The CDR3 is CASSSPQGLDEQYF. The CDR3 nucleotides read TGTGCCAGCAGTTCTCCTCAGGGTTTGGACGAGCAGTACTTC.

The chain uses TRBV27 and TRBJ2-4, with 7 nucleotides matching TRBD2. The CDR3 runs 16 residues. J gave up 7 bases and V 5 bases, and 14 bases lay outside the gene matches. In germline, CDR1 is MNHEY, CDR2 SMNVEV (reference sequence). CDR3 DNA sequence: TGTGCCAGCAGTACCCCGTCAGCGGGGCAATTGAACATTCAGTACTTC. This encodes CASSTPSAGQLNIQYF.

The chain recombines TRBV7-9 with TRBJ1-5, with 8 bases matching TRBD1. Germline assignment: CDR1 SEHNR and CDR2 FQNEAQ (reference sequence). After removal of 7 bases from V and 3 bases from J, the junction contained 8 bases not matched to a gene. CDR3 length: 15 residues. The CDR3 loop is CASNQGDRPNQPQHF. Written as DNA, the CDR3 is TGTGCCAGCAATCAGGGGGACAGGCCCAATCAGCCCCAGCATTTT.

This chain links TRBV3-1 (or the pseudogene TRBV3-2) with TRBJ2-7, with TRBD2 identical over 13 bases. CDR1 is LGHDT, CDR2 YNNKEL, per germline (reference sequence). The CDR3 covers 15 residues. V shed 4 bases and J 10 bases; nucleotides not matched to a gene: 10. The CDR3 protein is CASSPHTSGRAPQYF. In DNA, the CDR3 is TGTGCCAGCAGCCCCCACACTAGCGGGAGGGCCCCCCAGTACTTC.

This clone was seen only a few times. Additional DNA sequences in this sample encode the identical CDR3. V is TRBV27 and J is TRBJ1-2; D perhaps matches TRBD1 (6 bases). The germline V and J ends were trimmed by 3 bases and 4 bases, with 9 bases remaining between them. This CDR3 region has 13 residues. Germline V gene data show CDR1 as MNHEY and CDR2 as SMNVEV (reference sequence). The CDR3 sequence is CASSFGGGYGYTF. The CDR3 DNA follows: TGTGCCAGCAGTTTTGGGGGCGGCTATGGCTACACCTTC.

The chain links TRBV5-6 to TRBJ1-2, with D possibly matching TRBD1 (6 bases). The CDR3 sequence is 14 residues long. Trimming removed 0 bases at V and 5 bases at J, with 11 bases between. Germline-derived CDR1 and CDR2 are SGHDT and YYEEEE. CDR3: CASSLDQGLYGYTF. The CDR3 DNA reads TGTGCCAGCAGCTTGGACCAGGGGTTGTATGGCTACACCTTC.

The gene calls are TRBV27 and TRBJ2-3; perhaps TRBD2 as D (7 bases). In germline, CDR1 is MNHEY, CDR2 SMNVEV (reference sequence). V gave up 2 bases and J gave up 4 bases, with 13 bases separating them. There are 15 residues in the CDR3. The CDR3 sequence is CASSLRAGASDTQYF. The CDR3, as DNA: TGTGCCAGCAGTTTAAGGGCGGGGGCGTCAGATACGCAGTATTTT.

The V and J genes are TRBV30 and TRBJ1-6; TRBD1 aligns across 10 bases. Germline trimming cut 0 bases from V and 7 bases from J; bases unmatched to any gene: 0. CDR3 length equals 14 residues. The V gene's germline CDR1 is GTSNPN and CDR2 SVGIG (reference sequence). Written as DNA, the CDR3 is TGTGCCTGGAGTGTGGGACAGGGGAATTCACCCCTCCACTTT. It encodes CAWSVGQGNSPLHF.